This T cell receptor beta chain was documented in a study of cytomegalovirus exposure and HLA in healthy donors. As to this clone: Its antigen is unidentified.

Study outcomes and limitations: Reportedly, fewer N-insertions than the approximately 700-donor mean appeared in an Asian-associated ancestry cluster in a later analysis.

The germline gives CDR1 SGHTA, CDR2 FQGTGA. The CDR3 is made up of 13 amino acids. V was pared by 2 bases and J by 5 bases, with 7 bases between. PCR was performed using 60 Vbeta and 13 Jbeta primers. Here immunoSEQ multiplex PCR was the method, and the copy in TCRdb shows in-frame clones only, minus some. This sample has about 140,000 clones, with around 80% found just once. The sequence was obtained from a man between 18 and 35 years old in good health and CMV-seropositive. The V call is TRBV7-3, the J call TRBJ1-5; no firm D call. Sequencing input: PBMCs. The CDR3 sequence: CASSLEEDQPQHF. In DNA, the CDR3 is TGTGCCAGCAGCTTAGAGGAGGATCAGCCCCAGCATTTT.